The rows below give T cell receptor beta chains drawn from one sample of a study of CD8 T cells in ankylosing spondylitis. TCRdb passed the 5' RACE reads through MiXCR, listing each CDR3 protein once. The table includes 80,000 to 90,000 distinct CDR3 sequences, more than 25% detected once. The specimen sequenced was blood, either unsorted or a sorted T cell fraction (not recorded which). These receptors were obtained from a male donor with ankylosing spondylitis or in good health (not recorded which). Both conserved end residues are part of each CDR3. The order of the fields is V gene, clone size, J gene, D gene, CDR3 DNA, CDR3 protein. The D gene is left open where the match is weak. Clone size is given for some rows only: seen once, a few or many times, or a class if the clone is expanded.

v_gene: TRBV12-3/TRBV12-4; abundance: -; j_gene: TRBJ1-6; d_gene: -; CDR3nt: TGTGCCAGCAGTGCCGAAAAGGGTTCACCCCTCCACTTT; CDR3aa: CASSAEKGSPLHF
v_gene: TRBV20-1; abundance: -; j_gene: TRBJ1-5; d_gene: -; CDR3nt: TGCAGTGCTAGAGATGGGTCAGGGGCTTATCAGCCCCAGCATTTT; CDR3aa: CSARDGSGAYQPQHF
v_gene: TRBV5-5; abundance: few; j_gene: TRBJ2-2; d_gene: TRBD2; CDR3nt: TGTGCCAGCACCCTCCTGACTAGCGGCACCGGGGAGCTGTTTTTT; CDR3aa: CASTLLTSGTGELFF
v_gene: TRBV15; abundance: -; j_gene: TRBJ1-1; d_gene: -; CDR3nt: TGTGCCACCAGCAGGGACCTGGGTCTTATGAACACTGAAGCTTTCTTT; CDR3aa: CATSRDLGLMNTEAFF
v_gene: TRBV3-1; abundance: few; j_gene: TRBJ2-3; d_gene: TRBD2; CDR3nt: TGTGCCAGCAGCCGAATACTAGCGGGAAGCACAGATACGCAGTATTTT; CDR3aa: CASSRILAGSTDTQYF
v_gene: TRBV5-5; abundance: few; j_gene: TRBJ2-7; d_gene: TRBD2; CDR3nt: TGTGCCAGCAGCTCCTTAGCGGGATTCAGCTCCTACGAGCAGTACTTC; CDR3aa: CASSSLAGFSSYEQYF
v_gene: TRBV11-2; abundance: -; j_gene: TRBJ2-2; d_gene: TRBD1; CDR3nt: TGTGCCAGCAGCTTTTGGTCCTTCGGGACAGGGTATATCGGGGAGCTGTTTTTT; CDR3aa: CASSFWSFGTGYIGELFF
v_gene: TRBV20-1; abundance: -; j_gene: TRBJ1-1; d_gene: -; CDR3nt: TGCAGTGCTAGAGGAACACAAGAAGCTTTCTTT; CDR3aa: CSARGTQEAFF
v_gene: TRBV20-1; abundance: -; j_gene: TRBJ2-1; d_gene: TRBD2; CDR3nt: TGCTGTGCTAGAGATAGCGGGAGTCAACTGTCCTACAATGAGCAGTTCTTC; CDR3aa: CCARDSGSQLSYNEQFF
v_gene: TRBV5-1; abundance: -; j_gene: TRBJ1-2; d_gene: TRBD1; CDR3nt: TGCGCCAGCAGCCTGGGACAGACTGATTATGGCTACACCTTC; CDR3aa: CASSLGQTDYGYTF
v_gene: TRBV5-1; abundance: few; j_gene: TRBJ2-1; d_gene: -; CDR3nt: TGCGCCAGCAGCCCCGGGACGGATTCCTACAATGAGCAGTTCTTC; CDR3aa: CASSPGTDSYNEQFF
v_gene: TRBV5-1; abundance: -; j_gene: TRBJ1-1; d_gene: -; CDR3nt: TGCGCCAGCAGCCCCCGGGACCGAACTGAAGCTTTCTTT; CDR3aa: CASSPRDRTEAFF
v_gene: TRBV29-1; abundance: many; j_gene: TRBJ1-1; d_gene: -; CDR3nt: TGCAGCGTTGCCCTGTTAAACACTGAAGCTTTCTTT; CDR3aa: CSVALLNTEAFF
v_gene: TRBV29-1; abundance: few; j_gene: TRBJ2-7; d_gene: TRBD2; CDR3nt: TGCAGCGTTGAAGATGGAAGGCTAGCGGGTTACGAGCAGTACTTC; CDR3aa: CSVEDGRLAGYEQYF
v_gene: TRBV5-1; abundance: few; j_gene: TRBJ2-7; d_gene: -; CDR3nt: TGCGCCAGCAGCTTGGATTCAGGGGCCGAGCAGTACTTC; CDR3aa: CASSLDSGAEQYF
v_gene: TRBV12-3/TRBV12-4; abundance: few; j_gene: TRBJ1-2; d_gene: -; CDR3nt: TGTGCCAGCAAAATACCAGGGGCGGGCTATGGCTACACCTTC; CDR3aa: CASKIPGAGYGYTF
v_gene: TRBV7-8; abundance: few; j_gene: TRBJ2-5; d_gene: -; CDR3nt: TGTGCCAGCAGCCTAGGACCCGCGGTAGGACAAGAGACCCAGTACTTC; CDR3aa: CASSLGPAVGQETQYF
v_gene: TRBV27; abundance: -; j_gene: TRBJ1-2; d_gene: -; CDR3nt: TGTGCCAGCAGTTTAAGAGGGTATCAATTCTCGAATAACTATGGCTACACCTTC; CDR3aa: CASSLRGYQFSNNYGYTF
v_gene: TRBV28; abundance: few; j_gene: TRBJ2-3; d_gene: TRBD2; CDR3nt: TGTGCCAGCAGTAGCCAAGGGACTAGCGGGGGATTTACGCAGTATTTT; CDR3aa: CASSSQGTSGGFTQYF
v_gene: TRBV14; abundance: many; j_gene: TRBJ2-1; d_gene: -; CDR3nt: TGTGCCAGCAGAAACTACAATGAGCAGTTCTTC; CDR3aa: CASRNYNEQFF
v_gene: TRBV5-1; abundance: -; j_gene: TRBJ1-6; d_gene: -; CDR3nt: TGCGCCAGCAGCGCCAATAATTCACCCCTCCACTTT; CDR3aa: CASSANNSPLHF
v_gene: TRBV29-1; abundance: -; j_gene: TRBJ2-3; d_gene: -; CDR3nt: TGCAGCGCGGATGGGGGTCAGGCAGATACGCAGTATTTT; CDR3aa: CSADGGQADTQYF
v_gene: TRBV20-1; abundance: once; j_gene: TRBJ2-7; d_gene: -; CDR3nt: TGCAGTGCTAGGTTCTCAGGGAGCTCCTACGAGCAGTACTTC; CDR3aa: CSARFSGSSYEQYF
v_gene: TRBV7-9; abundance: many; j_gene: TRBJ2-3; d_gene: TRBD2; CDR3nt: TGTGCCAGCAGCCCAAGCGGGAACACAGATACGCAGTATTTT; CDR3aa: CASSPSGNTDTQYF
v_gene: TRBV5-1; abundance: few; j_gene: TRBJ2-1; d_gene: -; CDR3nt: TGCGCCAGCAGCTTGGCCGGGTTCAGCTCCTACAATGAGCAGTTCTTC; CDR3aa: CASSLAGFSSYNEQFF
v_gene: TRBV20-1; abundance: -; j_gene: TRBJ2-7; d_gene: TRBD2; CDR3nt: TGCAGTGCTCTCCGACTAGCGGGGCTCTACGAGCAGTACTTC; CDR3aa: CSALRLAGLYEQYF
v_gene: TRBV5-1; abundance: few; j_gene: TRBJ1-4; d_gene: -; CDR3nt: TGCGCCAGCAGCTTGACGCAGGGGATGGATGAAAAACTGTTTTTT; CDR3aa: CASSLTQGMDEKLFF
v_gene: TRBV28; abundance: few; j_gene: TRBJ2-2; d_gene: TRBD1; CDR3nt: TGTGCCAGCTTAGCCGGGACAGGGACCGGGGAGCTGTTTTTT; CDR3aa: CASLAGTGTGELFF
v_gene: TRBV7-3; abundance: -; j_gene: TRBJ2-6; d_gene: -; CDR3nt: TGTGCCAGCAGCTTAAATCGAGCTGGGGCCAACGTCCTGACTTTC; CDR3aa: CASSLNRAGANVLTF
v_gene: TRBV12-3/TRBV12-4; abundance: many; j_gene: TRBJ1-5; d_gene: -; CDR3nt: TGTGCCAGCACTACCCAGGGGAGCAATCAGCCCCAGCATTTT; CDR3aa: CASTTQGSNQPQHF
v_gene: TRBV6-5; abundance: many; j_gene: TRBJ2-7; d_gene: TRBD2; CDR3nt: TGTGCCAGAAGTTACTCGGGAGGTCCGGGATACGAGCAGTACTTC; CDR3aa: CARSYSGGPGYEQYF
v_gene: TRBV14; abundance: -; j_gene: TRBJ2-1; d_gene: -; CDR3nt: TGTGCCAGCAGCCCGGGTCTGAACAATGAGCAGTTCTTC; CDR3aa: CASSPGLNNEQFF
v_gene: TRBV6-1; abundance: -; j_gene: TRBJ1-3; d_gene: -; CDR3nt: TGTGCCAGCAGTGAAATCTGGGACTTGGGAAACACCATATATTTT; CDR3aa: CASSEIWDLGNTIYF
v_gene: TRBV12-5; abundance: few; j_gene: TRBJ1-1; d_gene: -; CDR3nt: TGTGCTAGTGGTTTGGTATCTTTTGCCGGGAGACAGCCTCGAATTTTGAACACTGAAGCTTTCTTT; CDR3aa: CASGLVSFAGRQPRILNTEAFF
v_gene: TRBV18; abundance: -; j_gene: TRBJ2-7; d_gene: -; CDR3nt: TGTGCCAGCTCACCCGAAGTCTCGACCTACGAGCAGTACTTC; CDR3aa: CASSPEVSTYEQYF
v_gene: TRBV27; abundance: -; j_gene: TRBJ2-3; d_gene: TRBD2; CDR3nt: TGTGCCAGCAGTAATAGCGGGGTGGGGCAGTATTTT; CDR3aa: CASSNSGVGQYF
v_gene: TRBV11-1; abundance: once; j_gene: TRBJ2-3; d_gene: -; CDR3nt: TGTGCCAGCAGCTTAGAAGATACAGAAGCGGTGGGCACAGATACGCAGTATTTT; CDR3aa: CASSLEDTEAVGTDTQYF
v_gene: TRBV5-1; abundance: few; j_gene: TRBJ2-3; d_gene: TRBD2; CDR3nt: TGCGCCAGCAGCGCGGGGACTAGCATAACAGATACGCAGTATTTT; CDR3aa: CASSAGTSITDTQYF
v_gene: TRBV5-1; abundance: -; j_gene: TRBJ1-5; d_gene: -; CDR3nt: TGCGCCAGCAGCTTGGATGGGGGAGATCAGCCCCAGCATTTT; CDR3aa: CASSLDGGDQPQHF
v_gene: TRBV7-2; abundance: -; j_gene: TRBJ2-7; d_gene: TRBD2; CDR3nt: TGTGCCAGCAGCTTAAGACTAGCGGGAACCTACGAGCAGTACTTC; CDR3aa: CASSLRLAGTYEQYF
v_gene: TRBV7-3; abundance: -; j_gene: TRBJ1-1; d_gene: -; CDR3nt: TGTGCCAGCAGCCCACAGGGTTTGAAGAACACTGAAGCTTTCTTT; CDR3aa: CASSPQGLKNTEAFF
v_gene: TRBV5-1; abundance: few; j_gene: TRBJ2-1; d_gene: -; CDR3nt: TGCGCCAGCAGCTTAGCCTGGAACTACAATGAGCAGTTCTTC; CDR3aa: CASSLAWNYNEQFF
v_gene: TRBV20-1; abundance: -; j_gene: TRBJ2-3; d_gene: TRBD2; CDR3nt: TGCAGTGCTAGTACTACGGGACTAGCGGGAGTAGATACGCAGTATTTT; CDR3aa: CSASTTGLAGVDTQYF
v_gene: TRBV5-1; abundance: -; j_gene: TRBJ2-3; d_gene: -; CDR3nt: TGCGCCAGCGGACCAACTCCGTGGATTTCCCGCGGGGCGGGAGATACGCAGTATTTT; CDR3aa: CASGPTPWISRGAGDTQYF
v_gene: TRBV20-1; abundance: -; j_gene: TRBJ2-3; d_gene: TRBD2; CDR3nt: TGCAGTGCTAGCCGGGAGGGCCGGGGGGACACAGATACGCAGTATTTT; CDR3aa: CSASREGRGDTDTQYF
v_gene: TRBV4-2; abundance: few; j_gene: TRBJ1-5; d_gene: TRBD1; CDR3nt: TGTGCCAGCAGCCAGGTGGGACAGCGAAATCAGCCCCAGCATTTT; CDR3aa: CASSQVGQRNQPQHF
v_gene: TRBV2; abundance: few; j_gene: TRBJ1-5; d_gene: -; CDR3nt: TGTGCCAGCGGCAGGGGCAATCAGCCCCAGCATTTT; CDR3aa: CASGRGNQPQHF
v_gene: TRBV5-5; abundance: few; j_gene: TRBJ2-1; d_gene: TRBD2; CDR3nt: TGTGCCAGCAGACTAGCGGGGAACAATGAGCAGTTCTTC; CDR3aa: CASRLAGNNEQFF
v_gene: TRBV5-1; abundance: few; j_gene: TRBJ1-1; d_gene: -; CDR3nt: TGCGCCAGCAGCTCACAACTCAACACTGAAGCTTTCTTT; CDR3aa: CASSSQLNTEAFF
v_gene: TRBV2; abundance: -; j_gene: TRBJ2-5; d_gene: -; CDR3nt: TGTGCCAGCCATGGAGACGCAGGGAAACAAGAGACCCAGTACTTC; CDR3aa: CASHGDAGKQETQYF
v_gene: TRBV5-1; abundance: -; j_gene: TRBJ2-5; d_gene: -; CDR3nt: TGCGCCAGCAGACCTAGGGGGCAAGAGACCCAGTACTTC; CDR3aa: CASRPRGQETQYF
v_gene: TRBV18; abundance: -; j_gene: TRBJ1-6; d_gene: -; CDR3nt: TGTGCCAGCTCACTCTTCCTACAAGGCGAATCTTCACCCCTCCACTTT; CDR3aa: CASSLFLQGESSPLHF
v_gene: TRBV15; abundance: few; j_gene: TRBJ2-1; d_gene: -; CDR3nt: TGTGCCACCAGAGGCAGGCAACGACTCAATGAGCAGTTCTTC; CDR3aa: CATRGRQRLNEQFF
v_gene: TRBV5-1; abundance: -; j_gene: TRBJ2-5; d_gene: TRBD2; CDR3nt: TGCGCCAGCAGCCGCCGTCGGGTAGCGGGAGAAGAAGAGACCCAGTACTTC; CDR3aa: CASSRRRVAGEEETQYF
v_gene: TRBV12-3/TRBV12-4; abundance: -; j_gene: TRBJ2-1; d_gene: -; CDR3nt: TGTGCCAGCTCTGGGGGCTCCTACAATGAGCAGTTCTTC; CDR3aa: CASSGGSYNEQFF
v_gene: TRBV7-9; abundance: -; j_gene: TRBJ1-1; d_gene: -; CDR3nt: TGTGCCAGCACCCTTAACACTGAAGCTTTCTTT; CDR3aa: CASTLNTEAFF
v_gene: TRBV5-5; abundance: many; j_gene: TRBJ2-7; d_gene: -; CDR3nt: TGTGCCAGCAGTCTGAAAGGGCCGGACAGCTCCTACGAGCAGTACTTC; CDR3aa: CASSLKGPDSSYEQYF